The TCR beta chain described here comes from a study of cytomegalovirus exposure and HLA in healthy donors. Turning to the study itself: Unique TCRs numbering some 93 million, obtained from HLA-typed donors, made up an early data release.

The primer mix had 60 Vbeta and 13 Jbeta primers. Clones were sequenced by immunoSEQ multiplex PCR, and TCRdb holds only the in-frame ones, with some missing. This table has 100,000 to 150,000 clones, about four fifths appearing once. Comments on this clone: Its antigen is not known.

Findings and limits, study-wide: Later analysis identified several of the most significant clusters that appeared linked to common viral pathogens. In a later analysis, HLA-associated beta chains showed higher expansion and lower generation probabilities than comparable chains. Listed as cytomegalovirus-associated were over 150 TCR beta chains.

Material: PBMCs. The TCR was taken from a woman between 35 and 50 years old in good health and CMV-seropositive.

CDR3 DNA sequence: TGTGCCAGCAGCTCCACAGGGGGGGTCTATGGCTACACCTTC. Protein sequence: CASSSTGGVYGYTF. The chain joins TRBV7-9 to TRBJ1-2, with 8 bases aligning to TRBD1. The CDR3 consists of 14 residues. Trimming cost V 4 bases and J 4 bases; bases outside gene matches: 5. Germline lookup yields CDR1 SEHNR and CDR2 FQNEAQ (reference sequence).